The clone carrying this T cell receptor beta chain came up a few times. These data originate in a study of blood T cell repertoires in COVID-19. Looking at the study overall: The analysed material was cDNA or gDNA that came from T cells, B-cell-depleted T cells, or PBMCs.

Measured with immunoSEQ multiplex PCR; TCRdb has only the in-frame clones, and not every one. Among roughly 130,000 clones listed, approximately 84% were seen once. The V and J ends lost 3 bases and 4 bases respectively, with 10 bases between them. This CDR3 is built from 13 residues. In germline, CDR1 is SEHNR, CDR2 FQNEAQ (reference sequence). Source material: peripheral blood. The chain uses TRBV7-9 and TRBJ2-7; TRBD1 is a possible D gene (6 bases). The clonotype was recovered from a woman in her thirties who had recovered from COVID-19. The CDR3 protein is CASSFRGTYEQYF. Written as DNA, the CDR3 is TGTGCCAGCAGCTTCAGGGGCACGTACGAGCAGTACTTC.